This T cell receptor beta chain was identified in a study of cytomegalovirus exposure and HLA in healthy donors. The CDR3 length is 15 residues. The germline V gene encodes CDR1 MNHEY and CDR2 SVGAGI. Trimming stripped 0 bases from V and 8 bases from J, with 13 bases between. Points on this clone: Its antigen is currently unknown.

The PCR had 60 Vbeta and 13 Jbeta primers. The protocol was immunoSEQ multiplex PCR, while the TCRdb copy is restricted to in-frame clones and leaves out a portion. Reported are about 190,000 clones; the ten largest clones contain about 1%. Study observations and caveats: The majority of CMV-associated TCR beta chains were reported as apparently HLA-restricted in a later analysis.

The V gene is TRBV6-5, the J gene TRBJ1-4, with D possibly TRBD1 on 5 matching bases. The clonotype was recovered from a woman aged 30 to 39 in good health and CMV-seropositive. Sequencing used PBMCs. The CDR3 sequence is CASSYSVYRQEKLFF. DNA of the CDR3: TGTGCCAGCAGTTACTCGGTATATAGACAGGAAAAACTGTTTTTT.